Each of the 22 T cell receptor beta chains below was sequenced from the same sample in a study of blood T cells in healthy people across ages. A sample-barcoded 5' primer and a J-beta primer mix were used in a second PCR of roughly 7 to 11 cycles. TCRdb re-called the 5' RACE reads with MiXCR, one entry per CDR3 protein. The data contain almost 550,000 distinct CDR3 sequences, about 24% of them singletons. These data are also associated with another study on T cells of mothers and their children.

Input material: blood. The receptors come from a boy younger than 18 in good health.

V is TRBV5-8 and J is TRBJ1-1; no firm D call. From germline, CDR1 is SGHTS and CDR2 YDEGEE. The CDR3 is 13 residues long. The V gene lost 0 bases and the J gene lost 6 bases, with 9 bases spanning the gap. The chain's CDR3 is CASSLVQYPEAFF. The CDR3 coding sequence is TGTGCCAGCAGCTTGGTTCAGTACCCTGAAGCTTTCTTT.

As to this clonotype: One junction end disagrees with the germline gene, perhaps due to a read error. This chain joins TRBV7-9 and TRBJ2-1, with D possibly being TRBD2 (7 bases). From germline, CDR1 is SEHNR and CDR2 FQNEAQ (reference sequence). CDR3 size: 16 residues. CDR3: CASSPAGARSYNEQFF. In nucleotides, the CDR3 is TGTGCCAGCAGCCCCGCGGGGGCGCGCTCCTACAACGAGCAGTTCTTC.

This rearrangement joins TRBV4-3 to TRBJ2-2; no clear D. This CDR3 spans 17 amino acids. Germline CDR1 and CDR2: LGHNA and YSLEER. Trimming took off 1 base at V and 4 bases at J, with 16 bases between the two ends. The CDR3 sequence: CASSQVVRVPSTGELFF. The CDR3 DNA follows: TGCGCCAGCAGCCAAGTCGTACGTGTCCCGAGCACCGGGGAGCTGTTTTTT.

The chain joins TRBV6-2 or TRBV6-3 to TRBJ2-7, with D maybe TRBD2 (6 bases). Germline V CDR1 and CDR2: MNHEY, SVGEGT. Trimming removed 5 bases at V and 6 bases at J, with 8 bases between. The CDR3 contains 11 residues. Here the CDR3 reads CASSGGVEQYF. The CDR3 DNA reads as TGTGCCAGCAGTGGCGGGGTCGAGCAGTACTTC.

This chain joins TRBV7-9 and TRBJ2-5; D call uncertain. Looked up from germline, CDR1 is SEHNR and CDR2 is FQNEAQ (reference sequence). The V end was cut by 1 base, the J end by 1 base, with 7 bases between. This CDR3 has 14 amino acids. The CDR3: CASSLVYFQETQYF. CDR3 nucleotide sequence: TGTGCCAGCAGCTTAGTTTACTTCCAAGAGACCCAGTACTTC.

This clonotype was detected only a few times. The chain uses TRBV6-5 and TRBJ2-2; D not resolved. This CDR3 is 14 amino acids long. Trimming stripped 0 bases from V and 5 bases from J, with 7 bases between. Germline CDR1 is MNHEY and CDR2 is SVGAGI. CDR3 sequence: CASSYSVETGELFF. The CDR3 nucleotides are TGTGCCAGCAGTTACTCCGTGGAGACCGGGGAGCTGTTTTTT.

In this sample, this clonotype turned up many times. The chain is built from TRBV28 and TRBJ2-5; no reliable D call. V was trimmed by 6 bases and J by 4 bases, leaving 12 bases between them. This CDR3 has 13 residues. The germline V gene encodes CDR1 MDHEN and CDR2 SYDVKM. CDR3 region: CASRDRAGETQYF. In DNA form, the CDR3 reads TGTGCCAGCAGAGACCGGGCCGGAGAGACCCAGTACTTC.

The chain recombines TRBV7-8 with TRBJ1-5, with D possibly TRBD1 on 6 matching bases. Germline CDR1 and CDR2: SGHVS and FQNEAQ. Trimming cost V 11 bases and J 0 bases, with 14 bases left between them. The CDR3 spans 14 residues. CDR3 DNA: TGTGCCGGCTCGGGGGGCTATAGCAATCAGCCCCAGCATTTT. This gives the protein CAGSGGYSNQPQHF.

This chain links TRBV7-8 with TRBJ1-5, with D hard to call. Trimming stripped 6 bases from V and 6 bases from J, with 12 bases between. The germline gives CDR1 SGHVS, CDR2 FQNEAQ. CDR3 length: 13 residues. This CDR3 is CASSFNSPQPQHF. CDR3 bases: TGTGCCAGCAGTTTCAACAGTCCTCAGCCCCAGCATTTT.

This clonotype was counted between two and nine times. J is TRBJ1-4 and V is TRBV20-1; D ambiguous. V was shortened by 0 bases and J by 8 bases, with 10 bases between the two germline ends. The CDR3 is made up of 13 amino acids. Germline V gives CDR1 DFQATT, CDR2 SNEGSKA (reference sequence). CDR3 sequence: CSARDITGEKLFF. The CDR3, as DNA: TGCAGTGCTAGAGATATTACGGGGGAAAAACTGTTTTTT.

In this sample, this clonotype turned up a few times. The J gene is TRBJ1-3, the V gene TRBV9; 8 positions match TRBD1. The CDR3 extends over 15 amino acids. Per the germline V gene, CDR1 is SGDLS and CDR2 is YYNGEE. V lost 3 bases and J lost 4; bases outside the gene matches: 6. The CDR3 nucleotides read TGTGCCAGCAGCGCCCAGACAGGGGACGGAAACACCATATATTTT. Amino acid sequence: CASSAQTGDGNTIYF. The full variable domain, completed using reference TRBV9 and TRBJ1-3, is DSGVTQTPKHLITATGQRVTLRCSPRSGDLSVYWYQQSLDQGLQFLIQYYNGEERAKGNILERFSAQQFPDLHSELNLSSLELGDSALYFCASSAQTGDGNTIYFGEGSWLTVV.

This clonotype was found a few times. At one of its ends the junction is not consistent with the germline gene, which may arise from a read error. CDR3 sequence: CASSVGVGDYSTQHF. In DNA form, the CDR3 reads TGTGCCAGCAGTGTAGGGGTGGGGGACTACAGCACCCAGCACTTC. The chain carries TRBV9 and TRBJ2-1; 7 bases map to TRBD2. CDR3 length: 15 amino acids. Germline CDR1 SGDLS, CDR2 YYNGEE.

The chain employs TRBV3-1 and TRBJ1-2, with D possibly being TRBD1 (6 bases). V dropped 5 bases and J dropped 4 bases, with 14 bases sitting between them. Germline CDR1 reads LGHDT; CDR2 reads YNNKEL (reference sequence). This CDR3 is 14 amino acids long. The CDR3 reads CASSNPTGAYGYTF. The CDR3 nucleotides read TGTGCCAGCAGCAACCCGACAGGAGCCTATGGCTACACCTTC.

This clonotype was detected ten times or more. The chain employs TRBV4-3 and TRBJ2-5; the match to TRBD1 covers 8 bases. The assigned J gene may be wrong: the sequence end matches TRBJ2-7 better. Germline CDR1 and CDR2: LGHNA and YSLEER. CDR3 length equals 14 residues. CDR3: CASSSGTGAYEQYF. CDR3 bases: TGCGCCAGCAGTTCCGGGACAGGTGCCTACGAGCAGTACTTC.

This chain connects TRBV28 to TRBJ1-1; no clear D gene. Germline CDR1 reads MDHEN; CDR2 reads SYDVKM. This CDR3 region has 13 residues. Trimming removed 4 bases at V and 4 bases at J, with 10 bases between. CDR3 sequence (DNA): TGTGCCAGCAGTTCCGTATACGGCACTGAAGCTTTCTTT. Its translation is CASSSVYGTEAFF.

This clonotype came up a few times. No conserved phenylalanine or tryptophan ends this CDR3, so it is likely a read error. The chain has TRBV10-3 and TRBJ2-7, with D perhaps TRBD1 or TRBD2 (5 bases each). The V gene lost 2 bases and the J gene lost 3 bases, with 20 bases spanning the gap. Germline lookup yields CDR1 ENHRY and CDR2 SYGVKD. This CDR3 contains 17 residues. Written as DNA, the CDR3 is TGTGCCATCAGTGAGCCGAGCCCCGGGGCGTTTGTCTACGAGCAGTACCTC. Protein product: CAISEPSPGAFVYEQYL.

V usage is TRBV23-1 and J usage is TRBJ2-7; D not resolved. TRBV23-1 is sorted into the ORF group, with uncertain function. The length of the CDR3 is 16 residues. Trimming removed 0 bases at V and 3 bases at J, with 15 bases between. CDR3 residues: CASSQSRTRPFYEQYF. The CDR3, as DNA: TGCGCCAGCAGTCAATCTCGGACGAGACCCTTCTACGAGCAGTACTTC.

In this sample, this clonotype turned up many times. This chain connects TRBV28 to TRBJ2-5; D perhaps matches TRBD1 (5 bases). The J call is in doubt because the DNA end fits TRBJ2-7 better. Germline loops: CDR1 MDHEN, CDR2 SYDVKM. This CDR3 comprises 12 residues. The CDR3 loop reads CATTQGSYEQYF. DNA for the CDR3: TGTGCCACCACGCAGGGTTCCTACGAGCAGTACTTC.

The chain uses TRBV4-3 and TRBJ1-1; D call uncertain. Trimming stripped 0 bases from V and 0 bases from J, with 14 bases between. Germline lookup yields CDR1 LGHNA and CDR2 YSLEER. The CDR3 totals 17 residues. The CDR3 loop is CASSQEGESSMNTEAFF. CDR3 sequence (DNA): TGCGCCAGCAGCCAAGAAGGCGAGAGCTCCATGAACACTGAAGCTTTCTTT.

This clonotype was seen a few times. J is TRBJ1-4 and V is TRBV7-8; perhaps TRBD1 as D (5 bases). Germline assignment: CDR1 SGHVS and CDR2 FQNEAQ. V shed 2 bases and J shed 3 bases, with 7 bases lying between them. The CDR3 spans 14 residues. The CDR3 DNA reads TGTGCCAGCAGCTTAAAGGGGCCTAATGAAAAACTGTTTTTT. This translates into CASSLKGPNEKLFF.

The V call is TRBV7-2, the J call TRBJ2-7; TRBD2 aligns across 9 bases. The CDR3 loop spans 15 amino acids. CDR1 and CDR2 (germline): SGHTA, FQGNSA. V gave up 2 bases and J gave up 3 bases; unmatched junction bases: 5. The CDR3 region is CASSLISGSDYEQYF. The DNA of the CDR3 is TGTGCCAGCAGCTTAATTAGCGGGAGCGACTACGAGCAGTACTTC.

Concerning this clonotype itself: A read error may produce the germline difference seen at one junction end. This chain uses TRBV5-5 with TRBJ2-5, with 8 bases identical to TRBD1. The CDR3 extends over 14 amino acids. Germline V lookup: CDR1 SGHKS, CDR2 YYEKEE (reference sequence). The CDR3 DNA sequence: TGTGGCAGCAGCTTGGGACAGGAGGAAGGGACCCAGTACTTC. It translates to CGSSLGQEEGTQYF.